This TCR beta chain was profiled in a study of control samples from healthy donors and cancer patients. Profiled with immunoSEQ multiplex PCR; TCRdb holds only in-frame clones, not every one. Among fewer than 250,000 clones listed, about 90% were seen once. Regarding this clone: The same CDR3 arises from other DNA sequences in this sample as well.

V was pared by 4 bases and J by 0 bases, with 9 bases between. CDR1 is SGHDN and CDR2 is FVKESK in the germline V gene. The CDR3 runs to 14 residues. The source of this sequence is a man under 40 in good health. The sequenced sample consisted of blood. The chain links TRBV14 to TRBJ1-1; D may be TRBD1 (5 bases). CDR3 sequence: CASSLPGLNTEAFF. CDR3 nucleotides: TGTGCCAGCAGCCTCCCGGGACTGAACACTGAAGCTTTCTTT.